Each of the 30 T cell receptor beta chains below was sequenced from the same sample in a study of long-term antiretroviral therapy in people with HIV. The immunoSEQ assay was v3.0, run at survey level. The protocol was immunoSEQ multiplex PCR, while the TCRdb copy is restricted to in-frame clones and leaves out a portion. The sample contains 30,000 to 35,000 clones, around 79% of which appear only once. Source: unsorted PBMCs, taken 3 years after starting antiretroviral therapy. The receptors come from a man aged 50 to 60 with HIV.

The chain links TRBV10-2 to TRBJ1-6; D uncertain. V lost 8 bases and J 5 bases, leaving 10 bases between the germline ends. The CDR3 covers 13 residues. CDR1 is WSHSY, CDR2 SAAADI, per germline. This CDR3 reads CASRRGDNSPLHF. CDR3 coding DNA: TGCGCCAGCCGTCGGGGAGATAATTCACCCCTCCACTTT.

This clone was counted a few times. This chain links TRBV27 with TRBJ2-1; the match to TRBD2 covers 7 bases. The CDR3 is 15 residues long. CDR1 is MNHEY and CDR2 is SMNVEV in the germline V gene (reference sequence). V was pared by 3 bases and J by 4 bases, with 6 bases of the junction left unmatched. The CDR3 sequence: CASSFFPSGYNEQFF. Written as DNA, the CDR3 is TGTGCCAGCAGTTTTTTTCCTAGCGGATACAATGAGCAGTTCTTC.

The rearrangement uses TRBV7-9 and TRBJ1-1; the D is unclear. Germline-derived CDR1 and CDR2 are SEHNR and FQNEAQ (reference sequence). The CDR3 totals 14 residues. V lost 2 bases and J 7 bases, leaving 14 bases between the germline ends. Written as DNA, the CDR3 is TGTGCCAGCAGCTTAATAGGCACACTCTATGAAGCTTTCTTT. Its translation: CASSLIGTLYEAFF.

V usage is TRBV28 and J usage is TRBJ1-4; D possibly corresponds to TRBD1 (6 bases). V gave up 5 bases and J gave up 10 bases, with 20 bases separating them. Germline lookup yields CDR1 MDHEN and CDR2 SYDVKM. The CDR3 length is 15 residues. CDR3 in DNA: TGTGCCAGCAGTCCATTCACAGGGCGGGGCGGAAAACTGTTTTTT. This translates into CASSPFTGRGGKLFF.

This clone was picked up a small number of times. The V gene is TRBV5-1, the J gene TRBJ1-1; D unresolved. Per the germline V gene, CDR1 is SGHRS and CDR2 is YFSETQ. V lost 2 bases to trimming and J lost 2 bases, with 10 bases between them. The CDR3 loop spans 14 amino acids. CDR3 bases: TGCGCCAGCAGCTTAGACGCCGGAAACACTGAAGCTTTCTTT. This translates into CASSLDAGNTEAFF.

The rearrangement uses TRBV7-9 and TRBJ2-3; D is perhaps TRBD1 (6 bases). Trimming took off 3 bases at V and 5 bases at J, with 12 bases between the two ends. The CDR3 loop spans 14 amino acids. Germline V lookup: CDR1 SEHNR, CDR2 FQNEAQ (reference sequence). In DNA form, the CDR3 reads TGTGCCAGCAGCTTTGGGGGCACGGTAGATACGCAGTATTTT. This codes for CASSFGGTVDTQYF.

The CDR3 nucleotides read TGTGCCAGCAGGAAAACAGGGAACACTGAAGCTTTCTTT. This gives the protein CASRKTGNTEAFF. The genes are TRBV6-5 and TRBJ1-1, with a tentative D call TRBD1 (5 bases). Per germline, CDR1 MNHEY and CDR2 SVGAGI. The CDR3 is made up of 13 amino acids. Trimming stripped 6 bases from V and 1 base from J, with 9 bases between.

This clone was found a few times. This chain links TRBV7-9 with TRBJ1-2, with 10 bases matching TRBD1. The ends lost 3 bases at V and 8 bases at J; junction bases unmatched: 3. This CDR3 spans 13 amino acids. Germline values: CDR1 SEHNR, CDR2 FQNEAQ (reference sequence). As DNA, the CDR3 is TGTGCCAGCAGCTTTGGACAGGGGGGAGGCTACACCTTC. Translating gives CASSFGQGGGYTF.

The V gene is TRBV4-3, the J gene TRBJ2-3; no clear D gene. This CDR3 contains 16 residues. Germline V gene data show CDR1 as LGHNA and CDR2 as YSLEER. V dropped 0 bases and J dropped 3 bases, with 13 bases sitting between them. DNA of the CDR3: TGCGCCAGCAGCCAAGATTTGGGCAGGAGAACAGATACGCAGTATTTT. Amino acids: CASSQDLGRRTDTQYF.

V usage is TRBV29-1 and J usage is TRBJ1-2; D is possibly TRBD1 (5 bases). CDR1 and CDR2 from the germline V gene are SQVTM and ANQGSEA. Trimming left V 7 bases short and J 8 bases short, with 23 bases between. The CDR3 loop spans 14 amino acids. As DNA, the CDR3 is TGCAGCGAATACTCCATCCTTGGGGGACGCGGCTACACCTTC. Amino acids: CSEYSILGGRGYTF.

The rearrangement uses TRBV28 and TRBJ1-5, with D tentatively TRBD1 (5 bases). The CDR3 runs 14 residues. V was trimmed by 2 bases and J by 2 bases, leaving 7 bases between them. The germline V gene has CDR1 MDHEN and CDR2 SYDVKM. The CDR3 sequence is CASSLRGGNQPQHF. Here the CDR3 DNA reads TGTGCCAGCAGTTTACGGGGGGGCAATCAGCCCCAGCATTTT.

The J gene is TRBJ2-3, the V gene TRBV5-1; TRBD2 matches 8 bases. The J segment lost 4 bases and the V segment lost 4 bases, leaving 5 bases of the junction unmatched. CDR1 and CDR2 from the germline V gene are SGHRS and YFSETQ. The CDR3 consists of 14 residues. As DNA, the CDR3 is TGCGCCAGCAGCACCGGGGGGGGCGCAGATACGCAGTATTTT. It codes for CASSTGGGADTQYF.

The chain has TRBV6-6 and TRBJ1-6; TRBD1 aligns across 8 bases. The germline V gene encodes CDR1 MNHNY and CDR2 SVGAGI (reference sequence). This CDR3 region has 13 residues. V dropped 6 bases and J dropped 10; count of bases not matched to a gene: 5. CDR3 loop: CASSPTGVSPLHF. In DNA form, the CDR3 reads TGTGCCAGCAGCCCGACAGGGGTCTCACCCCTCCACTTT.

The chain recombines TRBV30 with TRBJ2-5; 7 nucleotides line up with TRBD1. Germline values: CDR1 GTSNPN, CDR2 SVGIG (reference sequence). The trim removed 1 base at V and 5 bases at J, leaving 4 bases unmatched. This CDR3 spans 13 amino acids. For the CDR3, the DNA is TGTGCCTGGAGTGGAGGGGGCTACGAGACCCAGTACTTC. The encoded protein is CAWSGGGYETQYF. The complete variable domain, with remaining parts taken from reference TRBV30 and TRBJ2-5, reads SQTIHQWPATLVQPVGSPLSLECTVEGTSNPNLYWYRQAAGRGLQLLFYSVGIGQISSEVPQNLSASRPQDRQFILSSKKLLLSDSGFYLCAWSGGGYETQYFGPGTRLLVL.

The V and J genes are TRBV4-3 and TRBJ2-7, with TRBD2 matching 7 bases. The V and J ends lost 1 base and 3 bases, in that order; junction bases with no gene match: 6. Germline V CDR1 and CDR2: LGHNA, YSLEER. The CDR3 extends over 15 amino acids. The chain's CDR3 is CASSQAGGTGYEQYF. For the CDR3, the DNA is TGCGCCAGCAGCCAAGCGGGAGGCACCGGCTACGAGCAGTACTTC.

The rearrangement uses TRBV6-6 and TRBJ1-2; the D gene is possibly TRBD1 (6 bases). The germline V gene encodes CDR1 MNHNY and CDR2 SVGAGI (reference sequence). The CDR3 has 15 residues. The V gene lost 4 bases and the J gene lost 3 bases, with 15 bases spanning the gap. The CDR3 DNA follows: TGTGCCAGCAGTTTTACAGGGAGCCCCGACTATGGCTACACCTTC. Translated, it gives CASSFTGSPDYGYTF.

This clone has just a few counts. This chain joins TRBV7-8 and TRBJ1-2; maybe TRBD1 (5 bases). The germline V gene encodes CDR1 SGHVS and CDR2 FQNEAQ. Trimming cost V 1 base and J 1 base, with 7 bases left between them. This CDR3 is built from 14 residues. The DNA for the CDR3 is TGTGCCAGCAGCTTAGGGACAAATAACTATGGCTACACCTTC. It yields the protein CASSLGTNNYGYTF.

The J gene is TRBJ2-2, the V gene TRBV9; maybe TRBD1 (6 bases). The CDR3 runs to 16 residues. CDR1 SGDLS and CDR2 YYNGEE come from the germline V gene. V was trimmed by 1 base and J by 6 bases, leaving 16 bases between them. The CDR3 DNA is TGTGCCAGCAGCGTAAGTCCCAGGGGCCGGGCCGGGGAGCTGTTTTTT. It yields the protein CASSVSPRGRAGELFF.

The V and J genes are TRBV7-8 and TRBJ2-7, with D perhaps matching TRBD1 (5 bases). V lost 0 bases to trimming and J lost 5 bases, with 14 bases between them. The CDR3 is 15 residues long. The germline gives CDR1 SGHVS, CDR2 FQNEAQ. The CDR3 here is CASSLAGQASNEQYF. CDR3 nucleotide sequence: TGTGCCAGCAGCTTAGCGGGGCAAGCGAGCAACGAGCAGTACTTC.

The chain recombines TRBV28 with TRBJ2-6; D remains ambiguous. CDR1 is MDHEN, CDR2 SYDVKM, per germline. With 6 bases removed from V and 1 base from J, the gap between germline ends came to 4 bases. The CDR3 totals 13 residues. CDR3 bases: TGTGCCAGCAGGGGGTCTGGGGCCAACGTCCTGACTTTC. Translation: CASRGSGANVLTF. The full variable domain, completed using reference TRBV28 and TRBJ2-6, is DVKVTQSSRYLVKRTGEKVFLECVQDMDHENMFWYRQDPGLGLRLIYFSYDVKMKEKGDIPEGYSVSREKKERFSLILESASTNQTSMYLCASRGSGANVLTFGAGSRLTVL.

The V call is TRBV19, the J call TRBJ2-1; 10 nucleotides align to TRBD1. CDR1 and CDR2 from the germline V gene are LNHDA and SQIVND (reference sequence). With V trimmed by 3 bases and J by 4 bases, 6 bases remained unmatched. The CDR3 contains 16 residues. CDR3 sequence (DNA): TGTGCCAGTAGTATGGGGACAGGGGTGACATACAATGAGCAGTTCTTC. Its protein product is CASSMGTGVTYNEQFF.

The rearrangement links TRBV19 to TRBJ2-5; maybe TRBD1 (5 bases). V was trimmed by 5 bases and J by 1 base, leaving 8 bases between them. CDR3 length: 13 amino acids. CDR1 LNHDA and CDR2 SQIVND come from the germline V gene (reference sequence). CDR3 region: CASSATVQETQYF. The CDR3 nucleotides are TGTGCCAGTAGTGCGACAGTCCAAGAGACCCAGTACTTC.

This clone was observed a handful of times. V gene TRBV7-2 combines with J gene TRBJ2-7; D is perhaps TRBD1 (5 bases). V was shortened by 7 bases and J by 0 bases, with 16 bases between the two germline ends. The CDR3 consists of 15 residues. Germline values: CDR1 SGHTA, CDR2 FQGNSA. CDR3 DNA: TGTGCCAGCACCAACTACCGACAGCGCTCCTACGAGCAGTACTTC. Amino acids: CASTNYRQRSYEQYF. The full variable domain, completed using reference TRBV7-2 and TRBJ2-7, is GAGVSQSPSNKVTEKGKDVELRCDPISGHTALYWYRQSLGQGLEFLIYFQGNSAPDKSGLPSDRFSAERTGGSVSTLTIQRTQQEDSAVYLCASTNYRQRSYEQYFGPGTRLTVT.

This clone was observed a single time. This sequence joins TRBV7-2 and TRBJ2-5, with D tentatively TRBD2 (5 bases). Germline V gene lookup returns CDR1 SGHTA and CDR2 FQGNSA. Trimming removed 3 bases at V and 3 bases at J, with 8 bases between. The length of the CDR3 is 13 residues. The CDR3 nucleotides are TGTGCCAGCAGCTTTGCGCGGGAAGAGACCCAGTACTTC. Protein: CASSFAREETQYF.

The gene calls are TRBV13 and TRBJ2-1; 13 positions match TRBD2. The trim removed 5 bases at V and 8 bases at J, leaving 9 bases unmatched. Germline values: CDR1 PRHDT, CDR2 FYEKMQ (reference sequence). This CDR3 region has 16 residues. The CDR3 loop reads CASSPQLAGGPDEQFF. For the CDR3, the DNA is TGTGCCAGCAGCCCCCAACTAGCGGGGGGGCCGGATGAGCAGTTCTTC.

CDR3 residues: CASSPKVPGQGTYEQYF. In DNA, the CDR3 is TGTGCCAGCAGCCCCAAGGTTCCGGGACAGGGAACCTACGAGCAGTACTTC. The rearrangement joins TRBV9 to TRBJ2-7; 9 nucleotides match TRBD1. The CDR3 has 17 amino acids. With 4 bases clipped from V and 2 bases from J, the junction kept 13 bases outside the gene matches. CDR1 and CDR2 from the germline V gene are SGDLS and YYNGEE.

This clone was picked up a small number of times. The V and J genes are TRBV6-6 and TRBJ1-2; possibly TRBD1 for D (5 bases). This CDR3 comprises 15 residues. Deletions cut 8 bases from V and 6 bases from J, with 22 bases between. Germline V gene lookup returns CDR1 MNHNY and CDR2 SVGAGI (reference sequence). CDR3 region: CASEFVGEALDGYTF. The DNA of the CDR3 is TGTGCCAGCGAGTTTGTGGGGGAGGCTCTTGATGGCTACACCTTC.

This clone was detected only once. V gene TRBV5-4 combines with J gene TRBJ1-4; D unresolved. There are 14 residues in the CDR3. CDR1 and CDR2 from the germline V gene are SGHNT and YYREEE (reference sequence). The ends were cut back, 4 bases at V and 7 bases at J, with 14 bases in the middle. DNA of the CDR3: TGTGCCAGCAGCCTGGACTTGATCGCTGAAAAACTGTTTTTT. This translates into CASSLDLIAEKLFF.

This rearrangement joins TRBV19 to TRBJ1-4; no firm D call. Looked up from germline, CDR1 is LNHDA and CDR2 is SQIVND (reference sequence). The CDR3 loop spans 12 amino acids. Trimming shortened V by 8 bases and J by 8 bases, and 12 bases separated the two germline ends. CDR3 protein: CASERAGEKLFF. The CDR3 bases are TGTGCCAGTGAAAGGGCGGGCGAAAAACTGTTTTTT.

The chain employs TRBV5-1 and TRBJ1-3; TRBD1 matches at 9 bases. CDR3 length equals 15 residues. Germline-derived CDR1 and CDR2 are SGHRS and YFSETQ. The ends lost 4 bases at V and 4 bases at J; junction bases unmatched: 6. This CDR3 reads CASSNRGPNGNTIYF. The CDR3, as DNA: TGCGCCAGCAGCAACAGGGGGCCTAACGGAAACACCATATATTTT.